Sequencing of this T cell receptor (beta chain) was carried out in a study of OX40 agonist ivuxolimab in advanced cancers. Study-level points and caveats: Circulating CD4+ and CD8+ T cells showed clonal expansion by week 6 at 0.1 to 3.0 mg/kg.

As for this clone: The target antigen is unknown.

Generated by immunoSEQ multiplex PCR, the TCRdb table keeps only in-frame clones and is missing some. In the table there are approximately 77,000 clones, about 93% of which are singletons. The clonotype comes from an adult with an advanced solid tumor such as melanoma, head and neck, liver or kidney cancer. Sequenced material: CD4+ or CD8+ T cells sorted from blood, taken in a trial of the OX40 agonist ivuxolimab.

The CDR3 reads CASGEGNTEAFF. In DNA form, the CDR3 reads TGTGCCAGTGGTGAGGGGAACACTGAAGCTTTCTTT. The rearrangement uses TRBV19 and TRBJ1-1; D call uncertain. V was shortened by 8 bases and J by 1 base, with 8 bases between the two germline ends. Germline CDR1 is LNHDA and CDR2 is SQIVND (reference sequence). The CDR3 is 12 amino acids.